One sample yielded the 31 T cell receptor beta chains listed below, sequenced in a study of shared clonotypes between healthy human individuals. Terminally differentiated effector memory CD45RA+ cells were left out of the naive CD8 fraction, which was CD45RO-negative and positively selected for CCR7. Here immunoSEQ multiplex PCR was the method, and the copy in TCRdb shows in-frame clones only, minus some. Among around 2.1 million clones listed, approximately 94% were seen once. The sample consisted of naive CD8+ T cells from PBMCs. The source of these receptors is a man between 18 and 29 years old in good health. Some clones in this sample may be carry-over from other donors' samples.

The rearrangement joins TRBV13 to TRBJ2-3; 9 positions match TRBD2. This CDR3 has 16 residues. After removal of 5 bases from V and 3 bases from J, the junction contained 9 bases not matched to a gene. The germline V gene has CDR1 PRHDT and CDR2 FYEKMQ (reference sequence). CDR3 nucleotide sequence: TGTGCCAGCAGCCCCCGGGGCCTAGCGGGAACAGATACGCAGTATTTT. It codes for CASSPRGLAGTDTQYF.

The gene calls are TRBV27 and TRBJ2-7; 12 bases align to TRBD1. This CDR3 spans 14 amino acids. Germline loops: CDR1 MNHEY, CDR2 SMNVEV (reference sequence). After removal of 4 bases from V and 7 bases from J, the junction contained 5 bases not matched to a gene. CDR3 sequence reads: CASSWGQGAWEQYF. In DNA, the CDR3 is TGTGCCAGCAGTTGGGGACAGGGGGCGTGGGAGCAGTACTTC.

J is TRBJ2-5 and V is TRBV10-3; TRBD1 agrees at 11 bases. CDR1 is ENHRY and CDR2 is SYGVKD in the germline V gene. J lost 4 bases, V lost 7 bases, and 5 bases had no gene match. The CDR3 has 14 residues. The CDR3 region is CAIKGQGGRETQYF. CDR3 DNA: TGTGCCATCAAGGGACAGGGGGGCCGAGAGACCCAGTACTTC.

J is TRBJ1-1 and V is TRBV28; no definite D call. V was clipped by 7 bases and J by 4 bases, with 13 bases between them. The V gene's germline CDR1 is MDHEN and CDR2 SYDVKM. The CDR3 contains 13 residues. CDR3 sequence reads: CASIPRGSTEAFF. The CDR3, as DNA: TGTGCCAGCATCCCTAGAGGTAGCACTGAAGCTTTCTTT.

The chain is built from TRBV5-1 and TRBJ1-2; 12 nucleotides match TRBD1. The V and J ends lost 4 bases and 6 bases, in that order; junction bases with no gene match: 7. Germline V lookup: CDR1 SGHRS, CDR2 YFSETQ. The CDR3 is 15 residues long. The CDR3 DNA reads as TGCGCCAGCAGCCGCACCGGGACAGGGGGCCATGGCTACACCTTC. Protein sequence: CASSRTGTGGHGYTF.

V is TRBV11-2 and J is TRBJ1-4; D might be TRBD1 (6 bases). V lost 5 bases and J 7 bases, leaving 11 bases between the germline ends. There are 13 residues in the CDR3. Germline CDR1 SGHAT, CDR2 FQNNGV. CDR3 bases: TGTGCCAGCAGCCCCCGGGGGCTTGAAAAACTGTTTTTT. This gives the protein CASSPRGLEKLFF.

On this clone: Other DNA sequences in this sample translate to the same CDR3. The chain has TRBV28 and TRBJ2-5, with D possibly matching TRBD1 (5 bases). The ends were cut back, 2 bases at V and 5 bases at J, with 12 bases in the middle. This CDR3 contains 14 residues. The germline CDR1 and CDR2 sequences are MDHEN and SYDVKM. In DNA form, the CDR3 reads TGTGCCAGCAGTTTAGAAACAGGAGCGGAGACCCAGTACTTC. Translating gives CASSLETGAETQYF.

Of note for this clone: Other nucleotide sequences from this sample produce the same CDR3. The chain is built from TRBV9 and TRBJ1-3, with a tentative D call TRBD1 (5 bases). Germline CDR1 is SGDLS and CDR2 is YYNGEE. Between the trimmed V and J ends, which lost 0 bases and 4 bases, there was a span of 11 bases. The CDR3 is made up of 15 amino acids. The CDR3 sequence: CASSVVGAAGNTIYF. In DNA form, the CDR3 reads TGTGCCAGCAGCGTAGTCGGGGCAGCCGGAAACACCATATATTTT.

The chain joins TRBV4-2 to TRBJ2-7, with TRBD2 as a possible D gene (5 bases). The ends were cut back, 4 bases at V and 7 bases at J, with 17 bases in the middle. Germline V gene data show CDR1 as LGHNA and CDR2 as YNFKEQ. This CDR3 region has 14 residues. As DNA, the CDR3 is TGTGCCAGCAGCCCGTCCCGGACTCGAAGGGAGCAGTACTTC. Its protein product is CASSPSRTRREQYF.

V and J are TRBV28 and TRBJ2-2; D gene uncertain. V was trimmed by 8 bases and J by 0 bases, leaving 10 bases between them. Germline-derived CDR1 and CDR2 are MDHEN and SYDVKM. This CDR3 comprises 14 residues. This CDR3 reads CASSVTTNTGELFF. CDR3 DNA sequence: TGTGCCAGCTCGGTAACAACGAACACCGGGGAGCTGTTTTTT.

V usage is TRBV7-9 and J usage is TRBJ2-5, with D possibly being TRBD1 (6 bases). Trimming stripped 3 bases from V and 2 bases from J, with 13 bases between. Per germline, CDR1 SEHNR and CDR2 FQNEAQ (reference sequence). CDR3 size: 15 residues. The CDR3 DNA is TGTGCCAGCAGCTTTACCAGGGGCGGGCAAGAGACCCAGTACTTC. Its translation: CASSFTRGGQETQYF.

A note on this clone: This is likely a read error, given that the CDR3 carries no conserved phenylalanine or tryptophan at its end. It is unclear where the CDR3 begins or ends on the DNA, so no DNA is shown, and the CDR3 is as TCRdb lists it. CDR3: CASSEYTTRSTGVWG. The chain links TRBV2 to TRBJ2-3. The CDR3 length equals 15 residues, ends included. Germline CDR1 reads SNHLY; CDR2 reads FYNNEI.

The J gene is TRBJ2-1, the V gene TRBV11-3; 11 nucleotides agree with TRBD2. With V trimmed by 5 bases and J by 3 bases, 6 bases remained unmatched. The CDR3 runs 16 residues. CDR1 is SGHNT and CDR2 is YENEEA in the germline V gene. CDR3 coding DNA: TGTGCCAGCAGCGCCCGGACTAGCGGGTTCTACAATGAGCAGTTCTTC. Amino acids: CASSARTSGFYNEQFF.

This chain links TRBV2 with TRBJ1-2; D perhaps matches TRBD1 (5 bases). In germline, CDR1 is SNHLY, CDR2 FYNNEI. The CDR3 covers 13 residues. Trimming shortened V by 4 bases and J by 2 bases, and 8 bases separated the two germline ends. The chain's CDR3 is CASSGGANYGYTF. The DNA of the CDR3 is TGTGCCAGCAGTGGAGGGGCAAACTATGGCTACACCTTC.

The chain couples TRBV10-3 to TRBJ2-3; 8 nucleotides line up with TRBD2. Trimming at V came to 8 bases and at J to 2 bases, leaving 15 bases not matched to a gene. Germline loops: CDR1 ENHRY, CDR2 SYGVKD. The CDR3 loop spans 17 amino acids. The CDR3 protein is CAIAKLQAGENTDTQYF. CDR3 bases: TGTGCCATCGCCAAGTTACAAGCGGGAGAGAACACAGATACGCAGTATTTT.

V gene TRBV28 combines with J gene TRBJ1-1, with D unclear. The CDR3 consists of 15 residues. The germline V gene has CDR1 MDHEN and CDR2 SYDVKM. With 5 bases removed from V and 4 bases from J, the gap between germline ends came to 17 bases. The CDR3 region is CASSALPGFGTEAFF. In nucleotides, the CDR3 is TGTGCCAGCAGTGCCCTACCGGGTTTTGGCACTGAAGCTTTCTTT.

Here the CDR3 DNA reads TGTGCCAGCAGTTTCAGGGTGGCGGGTGAGCAGTACTTC. Translating it yields CASSFRVAGEQYF. The J gene is TRBJ2-7, the V gene TRBV27; D is tentatively TRBD1 or TRBD2 (5 bases each). V was clipped by 3 bases and J by 7 bases, with 13 bases between them. CDR1 and CDR2 from the germline V gene are MNHEY and SMNVEV (reference sequence). This CDR3 comprises 13 residues.

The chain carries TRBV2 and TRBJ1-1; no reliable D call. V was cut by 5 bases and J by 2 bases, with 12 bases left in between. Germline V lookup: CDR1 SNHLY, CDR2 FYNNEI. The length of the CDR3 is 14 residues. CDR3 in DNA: TGTGCCAGCAGTCCCGCACAGACTAACACTGAAGCTTTCTTT. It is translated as CASSPAQTNTEAFF.

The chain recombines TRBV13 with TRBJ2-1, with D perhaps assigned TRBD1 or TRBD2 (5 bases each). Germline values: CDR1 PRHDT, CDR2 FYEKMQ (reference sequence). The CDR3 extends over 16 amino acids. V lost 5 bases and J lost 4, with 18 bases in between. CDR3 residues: CASSHPGTHAYNEQFF. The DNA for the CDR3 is TGTGCCAGCAGCCATCCCGGGACCCACGCGTACAATGAGCAGTTCTTC.

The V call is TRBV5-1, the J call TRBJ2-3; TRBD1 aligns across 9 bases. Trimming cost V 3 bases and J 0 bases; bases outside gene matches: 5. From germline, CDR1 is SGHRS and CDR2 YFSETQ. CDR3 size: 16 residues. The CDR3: CASSSRDRVSTDTQYF. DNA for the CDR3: TGCGCCAGCAGCTCAAGGGACAGGGTCAGCACAGATACGCAGTATTTT. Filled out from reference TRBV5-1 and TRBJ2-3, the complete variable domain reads KAGVTQTPRYLIKTRGQQVTLSCSPISGHRSVSWYQQTPGQGLQFLFEYFSETQRNKGNFPGRFSGRQFSNSRSEMNVSTLELGDSALYLCASSSRDRVSTDTQYFGPGTRLTVL.

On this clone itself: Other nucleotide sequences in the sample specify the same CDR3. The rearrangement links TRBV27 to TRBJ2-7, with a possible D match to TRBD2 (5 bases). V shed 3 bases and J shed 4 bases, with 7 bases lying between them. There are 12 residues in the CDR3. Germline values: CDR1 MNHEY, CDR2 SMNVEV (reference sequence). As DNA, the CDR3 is TGTGCCAGCAGTTTCCGGGGTTACGAGCAGTACTTC. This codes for CASSFRGYEQYF.

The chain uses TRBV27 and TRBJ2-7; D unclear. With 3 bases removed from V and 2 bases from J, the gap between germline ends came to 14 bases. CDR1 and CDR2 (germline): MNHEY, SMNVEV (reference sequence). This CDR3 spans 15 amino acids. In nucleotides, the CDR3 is TGTGCCAGCAGTTTGATGACGGTATCCCCCTACGAGCAGTACTTC. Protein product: CASSLMTVSPYEQYF.

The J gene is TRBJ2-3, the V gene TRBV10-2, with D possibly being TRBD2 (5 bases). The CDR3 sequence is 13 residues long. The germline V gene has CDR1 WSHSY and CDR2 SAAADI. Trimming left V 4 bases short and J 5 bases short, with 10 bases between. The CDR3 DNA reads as TGCGCCAGCAGTGGGACGGAGGAAGATACGCAGTATTTT. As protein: CASSGTEEDTQYF.

CDR3 sequence: CASSEWVGYGYF. CDR3 nucleotide sequence: TGTGCCAGCAGTGAATGGGTTGGGTATGGGTACTTC. The chain combines TRBV6-1 with TRBJ2-5; no clear D gene. V lost 2 bases, J lost 13 bases, and 14 bases lay in between. Germline V lookup: CDR1 MNHNS, CDR2 SASEGT. The CDR3 extends over 12 amino acids.

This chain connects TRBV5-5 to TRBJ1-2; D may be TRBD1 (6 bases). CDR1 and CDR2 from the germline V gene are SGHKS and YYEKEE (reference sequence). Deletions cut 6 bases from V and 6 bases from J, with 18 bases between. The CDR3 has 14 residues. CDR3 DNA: TGTGCCAGCACCGTTACAGGGATAGGTAATGGCTACACCTTC. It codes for CASTVTGIGNGYTF.

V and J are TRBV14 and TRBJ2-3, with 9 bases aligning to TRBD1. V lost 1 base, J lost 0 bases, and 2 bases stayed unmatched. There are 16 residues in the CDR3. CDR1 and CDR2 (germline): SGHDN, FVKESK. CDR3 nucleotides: TGTGCCAGCAGCCAAGGACAGGGGGGAAGCACAGATACGCAGTATTTT. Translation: CASSQGQGGSTDTQYF.

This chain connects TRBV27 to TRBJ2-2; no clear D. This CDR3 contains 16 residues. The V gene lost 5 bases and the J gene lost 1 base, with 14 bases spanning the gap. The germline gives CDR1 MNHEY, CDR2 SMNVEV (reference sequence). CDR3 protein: CASSLGRTLNTGELFF. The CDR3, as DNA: TGTGCCAGCAGTCTAGGACGGACCCTGAACACCGGGGAGCTGTTTTTT.

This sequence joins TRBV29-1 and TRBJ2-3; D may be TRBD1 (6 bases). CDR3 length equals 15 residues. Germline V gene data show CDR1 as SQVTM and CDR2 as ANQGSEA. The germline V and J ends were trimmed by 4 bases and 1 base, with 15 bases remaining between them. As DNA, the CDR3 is TGCAGCGTTGGGGTCACAGGGTTGGGCACAGATACGCAGTATTTT. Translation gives CSVGVTGLGTDTQYF.

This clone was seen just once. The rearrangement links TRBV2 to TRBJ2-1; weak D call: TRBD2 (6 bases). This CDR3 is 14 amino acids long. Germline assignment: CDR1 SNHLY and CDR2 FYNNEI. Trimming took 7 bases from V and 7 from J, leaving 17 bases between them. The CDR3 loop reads CASTLRGSWNEQFF. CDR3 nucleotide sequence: TGTGCCAGCACCCTCCGGGGGTCTTGGAATGAGCAGTTCTTC.

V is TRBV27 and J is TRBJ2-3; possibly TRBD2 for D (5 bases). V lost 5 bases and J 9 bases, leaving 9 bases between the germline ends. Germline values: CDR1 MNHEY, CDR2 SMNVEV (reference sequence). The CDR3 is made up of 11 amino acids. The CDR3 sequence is CASSEGITQYF. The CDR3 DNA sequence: TGTGCCAGCAGTGAGGGCATAACGCAGTATTTT.

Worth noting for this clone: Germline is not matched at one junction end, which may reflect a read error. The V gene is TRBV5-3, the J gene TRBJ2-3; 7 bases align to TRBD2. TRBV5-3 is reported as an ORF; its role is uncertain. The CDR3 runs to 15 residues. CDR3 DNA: TGTGCCAGCAGCTGGAGCGGGGTGGGTCCAGATACGCAGTATTTT. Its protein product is CASSWSGVGPDTQYF.